Listed below are T cell receptor beta chains from one sample, sequenced in a study of CD8 T cells in Susac syndrome. TCRdb reprocessed the immunoSEQ multiplex PCR reads via MiXCR and lists one record per CDR3 protein. The sample lists 200,000 to 300,000 distinct CDR3 sequences; almost 97% were seen once. Sequenced: CD4+ T cells from PBMCs. The receptor set was obtained from a human donor with Susac syndrome. Each CDR3 is given with its conserved first and last residue. Expanded clones are given a class, and other clones once, few, many or no size at all.

V gene: TRBV7-9
clone size: .
CDR3 protein: CASSSTIERYF

V gene: TRBV29-1
clone size: .
CDR3 protein: CSGARDLNTGELFF

V gene: TRBV7-2
clone size: .
CDR3 protein: CASSRFTETQYF

V gene: TRBV3-1
clone size: .
CDR3 protein: CASSQSTSRGEQFF

V gene: TRBV5-4
clone size: .
CDR3 protein: CASSLRGGTPGELFF

V gene: TRBV5-1
clone size: .
CDR3 protein: CASSLGSGSGLETQYF

V gene: TRBV11-2
clone size: once
CDR3 protein: CASSLGDYNTGELFF

V gene: TRBV29-1
clone size: .
CDR3 protein: CSVGDSGNTIYF

V gene: TRBV28
clone size: .
CDR3 protein: CASSASGPKTEQYF

V gene: TRBV18
clone size: .
CDR3 protein: CASSPSTGQPQHF

V gene: TRBV20-1
clone size: .
CDR3 protein: CSARDREGSGGFF

V gene: TRBV4-2
clone size: once
CDR3 protein: CASSQGVSDRSYEQYF

V gene: TRBV28
clone size: .
CDR3 protein: CASERTGGAGNTIYF

V gene: TRBV28
clone size: .
CDR3 protein: CASTPGGAGIVAEAFF

V gene: TRBV24-1
clone size: .
CDR3 protein: CATSDRGQPEETQYF

V gene: TRBV12-3/TRBV12-4
clone size: .
CDR3 protein: CASSSGRAIRNEQFF

V gene: TRBV2
clone size: .
CDR3 protein: CASGSGANYGYTF

V gene: TRBV19
clone size: .
CDR3 protein: CASGTSGRTQYF

V gene: TRBV4-2
clone size: .
CDR3 protein: CASSQLAAGNYEQYF

V gene: TRBV4-2
clone size: .
CDR3 protein: CASSHPSDRGTDQPQHF

V gene: TRBV4-2
clone size: .
CDR3 protein: CASSQGTRDFYEQYF

V gene: TRBV29-1
clone size: .
CDR3 protein: CSVGLGRLETQYF

V gene: TRBV27
clone size: .
CDR3 protein: CASSHRDKAFF

V gene: TRBV3-1
clone size: .
CDR3 protein: CASSPRDKISDNEQFF

V gene: TRBV28
clone size: .
CDR3 protein: CASSLRVAFQETQYF

V gene: TRBV19
clone size: .
CDR3 protein: CASSIARDFSSYEQYF

V gene: TRBV18
clone size: .
CDR3 protein: CASSPRQPIYNEQFF

V gene: TRBV25-1
clone size: .
CDR3 protein: CATAGLAGNNEQFF

V gene: TRBV7-2
clone size: .
CDR3 protein: CASSVTGFREKLFF

V gene: TRBV5-1
clone size: .
CDR3 protein: CASSVQGANTEAFF

V gene: TRBV30
clone size: .
CDR3 protein: CAWKRGGAEAFF

V gene: TRBV28
clone size: .
CDR3 protein: CASSFWGMETQYF

V gene: TRBV28
clone size: .
CDR3 protein: CASSPRPLAISYEQYF

V gene: TRBV10-2
clone size: .
CDR3 protein: CASSEIWKASTDTQYF

V gene: TRBV27
clone size: .
CDR3 protein: CASSLRRLAGSPGGFF

V gene: TRBV5-1
clone size: .
CDR3 protein: CASSSWGGNTEAFF

V gene: TRBV7-8
clone size: .
CDR3 protein: CASSRPPGRLAYANQPQHF

V gene: TRBV14
clone size: .
CDR3 protein: CASKGLAGQETQYF

V gene: TRBV20-1
clone size: .
CDR3 protein: CSASKPGDTIYF

V gene: TRBV4-1
clone size: .
CDR3 protein: CASSQGDRGNSLAKNIQYF

V gene: TRBV6-2/TRBV6-3
clone size: .
CDR3 protein: CASSPRTATESYGYTF

V gene: TRBV30
clone size: .
CDR3 protein: CARGSSYGYTF

V gene: TRBV29-1
clone size: once
CDR3 protein: CSGLGQGIVNEQFF

V gene: TRBV21-1
clone size: .
CDR3 protein: CASSKRLAGGGSYNEQFF

V gene: TRBV4-1
clone size: once
CDR3 protein: CASSPNPAAFQETQYF

V gene: TRBV7-9
clone size: .
CDR3 protein: CASSKNPSGRQETQYF

V gene: TRBV9
clone size: .
CDR3 protein: CASSALEAQETQYF

V gene: TRBV12-3/TRBV12-4
clone size: .
CDR3 protein: CASEPQGAAEQYF

V gene: TRBV5-1
clone size: .
CDR3 protein: CASSLAGTGVFITEAFF

V gene: TRBV5-1
clone size: .
CDR3 protein: CASSFNRVQETQYF

V gene: TRBV24-1
clone size: .
CDR3 protein: CATSAPTSGRANEQFF

V gene: TRBV3-1
clone size: .
CDR3 protein: CASSLFPRDTQETQYF

V gene: TRBV19
clone size: .
CDR3 protein: CASSTQSSYNEQFF

V gene: TRBV15
clone size: .
CDR3 protein: CATSRPPGTGGSSYGYTF

V gene: TRBV29-1
clone size: .
CDR3 protein: CSATAGRNTEAFF

V gene: TRBV18
clone size: .
CDR3 protein: CASSPGSQGQSEQFF

V gene: TRBV29-1
clone size: .
CDR3 protein: CSVPVGRGNEKLFF

V gene: TRBV19
clone size: .
CDR3 protein: CASSITGANGELFF

V gene: TRBV7-9
clone size: .
CDR3 protein: CASSLNSGSWGEQYF